The clone carrying this T cell receptor beta chain has just a few counts. Its cognate antigen is unknown. Specified time point: neoterminal ileum biopsy at postoperative endoscopy, about 6 months after surgery. Only in-frame clones appear in the TCRdb table, and some are missing; sequencing was by immunoSEQ multiplex PCR. The sample shows about 13,000 clones, 78% of them seen only once. The sample belongs to a study of T cell repertoires in ileal Crohn's disease. At the level of the study: Patients had a median approximately 7.3-year disease duration, and about 36% were active smokers.

CDR3 size: 14 residues. V lost 7 bases, J lost 10 bases, and 17 bases lay in between. Germline-derived CDR1 and CDR2 are WSHSY and SAAADI. Study results and caveats: High-frequency clones were more common in sorted CD8 than CD4 cells. All patients with clonality above 26.8% had endoscopic recurrence.

The receptor was derived from an adult with Crohn's disease. The V gene is TRBV10-2, the J gene TRBJ1-6; possible D gene TRBD1, 6 bases. Sequences were obtained from ileal tissue. CDR3 sequence (DNA): TGCGCCAGCACCGCCCCAGGGGCGGACTCACCCCTCCACTTT. This encodes CASTAPGADSPLHF.